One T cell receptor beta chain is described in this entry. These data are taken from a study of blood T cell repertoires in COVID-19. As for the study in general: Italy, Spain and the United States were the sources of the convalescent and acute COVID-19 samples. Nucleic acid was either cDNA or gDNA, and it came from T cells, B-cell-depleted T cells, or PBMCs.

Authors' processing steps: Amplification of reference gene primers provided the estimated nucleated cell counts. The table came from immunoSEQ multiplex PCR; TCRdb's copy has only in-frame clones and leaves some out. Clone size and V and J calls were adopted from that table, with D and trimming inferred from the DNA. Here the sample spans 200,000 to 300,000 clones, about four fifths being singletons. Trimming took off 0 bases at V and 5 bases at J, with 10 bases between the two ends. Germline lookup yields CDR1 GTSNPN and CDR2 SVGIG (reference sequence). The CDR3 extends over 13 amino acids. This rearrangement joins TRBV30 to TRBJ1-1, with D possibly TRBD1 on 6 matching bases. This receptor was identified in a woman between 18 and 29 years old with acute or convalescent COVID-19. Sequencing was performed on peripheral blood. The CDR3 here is CAWSVGGDTEAFF. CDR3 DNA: TGTGCCTGGAGTGTAGGGGGGGATACTGAAGCTTTCTTT.